This T cell receptor beta chain was observed in a study of OX40 agonist ivuxolimab in advanced cancers. The overall study: Mean age about 60 years, range roughly 20 to 85; about 85% male. Three partial responders included one hepatocellular carcinoma patient and two cutaneous melanoma patients.

TCRdb keeps only in-frame clones here, not all; method: immunoSEQ multiplex PCR. The table lists approximately 13,000 clones, more than 70% of them singletons, with about 19% in the top ten. Germline assignment: CDR1 LNHDA and CDR2 SQIVND (reference sequence). This CDR3 is built from 16 residues. With 2 bases removed from V and 5 bases from J, the gap between germline ends came to 17 bases. This specimen was CD4+ or CD8+ T cells sorted from blood, taken in a trial of the OX40 agonist ivuxolimab. The receptor's source is an adult with an advanced solid tumor such as melanoma, head and neck, liver or kidney cancer. This chain connects TRBV19 to TRBJ2-3; D possibly corresponds to TRBD2 (6 bases). The CDR3 region has the DNA TGTGCCAGTAGTATAAGCGAGACTAGATATGGAGATACGCAGTATTTT. Encoded protein: CASSISETRYGDTQYF. Complete variable domain (other parts from reference TRBV19 and TRBJ2-3): DGGITQSPKYLFRKEGQNVTLSCEQNLNHDAMYWYRQDPGQGLRLIYYSQIVNDFQKGDIAEGYSVSREKKESFPLTVTSAQKNPTAFYLCASSISETRYGDTQYFGPGTRLTVL.